The source of this TCR beta chain is a study of shared clonotypes between healthy human individuals. Background on the study: Participating donors consisted of two women and a few men aged 18 to 49.

The CDR3 is 15 residues long. CDR1 MNHNS and CDR2 SASEGT come from the germline V gene. V lost 5 bases, J lost 3 bases, and 13 bases lay in between. The authors loaded roughly 200 ng DNA, around 32,000 T cell genomes, into sorted-subset replicate PCRs. Using immunoSEQ multiplex PCR, the repertoire was profiled, and TCRdb retains in-frame clones only, with some absent. The profile shows about 1 million clones, 65% to 75% of them singletons. The sequenced material came from memory CD4+ T cells sorted from blood. Subset described: CD45RA-negative fraction. The V and J genes are TRBV6-1 and TRBJ1-4; D is possibly TRBD1 (6 bases). The receptor comes from a man younger than 30 in good health. CDR3 coding DNA: TGTGCCAGCAGTCTGCAAGGACAGTCTAATGAAAAACTGTTTTTT. It codes for CASSLQGQSNEKLFF.